This T cell receptor beta chain is from a study of blood T cell repertoires in COVID-19. CDR1 SGHRS and CDR2 YFSETQ come from the germline V gene. The CDR3 runs 15 residues. Losses at the gene ends were 7 bases for V and 4 bases for J; bases not matched to a gene: 8. Original processing notes: By means of reference gene primer amplification, nucleated cell counts were estimated. The repertoire was sequenced with immunoSEQ multiplex PCR; TCRdb's copy has only in-frame clones and lacks some. D and trimming come from the DNA, and the V and J calls and clone size come from that table. The table includes about 150,000 clones, 82% detected once.

The sequencing input was peripheral blood. This chain joins TRBV5-1 and TRBJ2-5; the match to TRBD1 covers 12 bases. The sequence was obtained from a human donor with acute or convalescent COVID-19. The donor label of this sample is uncertain. CDR3 region: CASCSGTGGTETQYF. The CDR3 DNA sequence: TGCGCCAGCTGCTCCGGGACAGGGGGCACAGAGACCCAGTACTTC.